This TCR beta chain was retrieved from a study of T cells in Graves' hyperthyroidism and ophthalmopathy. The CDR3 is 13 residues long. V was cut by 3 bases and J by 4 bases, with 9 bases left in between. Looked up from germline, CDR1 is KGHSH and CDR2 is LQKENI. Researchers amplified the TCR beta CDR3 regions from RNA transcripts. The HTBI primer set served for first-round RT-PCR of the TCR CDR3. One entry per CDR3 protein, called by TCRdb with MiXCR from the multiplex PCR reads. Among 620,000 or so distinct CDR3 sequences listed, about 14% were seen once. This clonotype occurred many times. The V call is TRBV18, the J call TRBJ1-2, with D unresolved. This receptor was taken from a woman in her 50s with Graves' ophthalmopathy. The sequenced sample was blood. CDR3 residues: CASSPGFSYGYTF. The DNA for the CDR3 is TGTGCCAGCTCACCCGGATTTAGCTATGGCTACACCTTC.